This entry features one T cell receptor beta chain sequence. CDR3 size: 15 residues. Only in-frame clones appear in the TCRdb table, and some are missing; sequencing was by immunoSEQ multiplex PCR. The table shows 2 million to 2.5 million clones, with 90% to 95% occurring only once. Healthy adults negative for HIV, lacking recent acute infections or vaccinations, served as donors. This record belongs to a study of shared clonotypes between healthy human individuals. About the research overall: Per donor, CD8 memory used one plate, CD8 naive used two, CD4 memory used three and CD4 naive used three.

V gene TRBV21-1 combines with J gene TRBJ1-5; the table's D call, TRBD1, was not checked against the DNA. TRBV21-1 is a listed pseudogene. The sequencing sample was made of naive CD4+ T cells from PBMCs. Subset indicated: CD45RA+ positively selected. The sequence derives from a young man in good health. Some clones in this sample may be carry-over from other donors' samples. The CDR3 loop is CASSQAGRARGRQHF. The CDR3 DNA reads as TGTGCCAGCAGCCAGGCTGGCAGGGCCAGGGGAAGGCAGCATTTT.